This T cell receptor beta chain came from a study of blood T cells in healthy people across ages (dated by TCRdb to the mid-2010s). In terms of the full investigation: In model experiments, template switching captured about one uniquely barcoded TCR beta cDNA molecule for every two T cells. Using deep sequencing normalized with unique cDNA molecular identifiers, the study measured how TCR beta repertoire diversity changes with age. Four age groups were formed from the donors: young (average 16 years), middle-aged (approximately 41), aged (approximately 60) and long-lived (less than 85). Donors of different ages were randomly distributed across sequencing lanes to avoid experimental bias. The study analyzed two additional independent replicas of 1 million unique cDNA reads from the same blood draw for two donors, one aged 18 to 30 and one aged 80 or older. Broad study findings and their caveats: There was a strong correlation between observed TCR beta diversity and the percentage of naive T cells measured by flow cytometry. Estimates of total diversity from one million sequenced T cells were regarded as lower bounds and underestimates. The long-lived group showed more naive CD4+ T cells, fewer expanded clones and increased TCR diversity than the aged group, suggesting age selection. Bulk unsorted PBMC profiling prevented conclusive comparison of naive and antigen-experienced compartments. Observed TCR beta diversity per million T cells fell roughly linearly with age, and a significant reduction was already apparent by age approximately 40. Because the CMV infection status of the donors was unknown, age-related changes in expanded clonotypes may potentially have been confounded.

Reading the germline V gene gives CDR1 SGHTA and CDR2 FQGNSA. From its cysteine to its phenylalanine, the CDR3 spans 14 amino acids. Solely the CDR3 DNA is kept, with 42 bases framed from the first base. A distance of 13 bases separates the germline ends of V and J, which lose 5 bases and 5 bases respectively. Comment on this clonotype: The specificity of this receptor is unknown. No much larger clonotype is one base removed from it; base qualities were not supplied.

The roughly 38 donors, aged roughly 6 to 90 years, were systemically healthy Caucasian individuals from Russia. Each donor gave ten milliliters of peripheral blood, collected into EDTA-treated Vacutainer tubes. Ficoll-Paque density-gradient centrifugation was used to isolate PBMCs, with at least 6.5 million per sample. Trizol reagent was used to extract total RNA from the PBMCs, yielding at least 5.5 micrograms per sample. Naive CD45RAhigh/CD27high T cell percentages were measured by flow cytometry on a PBMC aliquot from every donor. The method behind the library was 5' RACE. TCRdb records Illumina HiSeq 2500 as the sequencer. A second PCR of roughly 6 to 12 cycles was performed with a sample-barcoded 5' primer and a J-beta primer mix. A unique molecular identifier was introduced onto each TCR beta cDNA molecule by a template-switch 5' adaptor carrying 12 random nucleotides. At least 3 million CDR3-containing paired-end reads were obtained from each sample. All of the RNA was converted into first-strand cDNA using the Mint cDNA synthesis kit, with a TRBC-specific oligonucleotide serving as the primer. Following uracil-DNA glycosylase treatment, all cDNA underwent a first 18-cycle PCR with the universal primers M1SS and BC2_uni_R. The original methods were these. For normalization, 1 million high-quality reads, each with a distinct molecular identifier, were randomly selected from each sample. Reads sharing molecular identifiers were discarded rather than binned into consensus sequences. MiTCR, set to a Q25 quality threshold and the strictest error-elimination algorithm, was used for CDR3 identification, clonotype clustering and error correction. A nonparametric unseen species model using Euler transformation provided a lower-bound estimate of total TCR beta diversity. TCRdb redid the processing of the public reads, applying fastp at Q25 and MiXCR, and retained in-frame beta chains. Records with the same CDR3 protein are collapsed into one entry carrying the most frequent genes and DNA. The V and J calls and clone size come from TCRdb's table, not from the authors' own analysis. This sample comprises approximately 700,000 distinct CDR3 sequences, approximately 31% of them detected only once. The top ten constitute 15% of the sample.

The sequence derives from a woman aged 80 or over in good health. Donor details come from another sample of the same person, matched by shared clones. The sequenced material came from blood. The rearranged segments are TRBV7-2 and TRBJ2-1, with TRBD1 perhaps the D gene, on 5 matching bases. Here is the DNA: TGTGCCAGCAGCAATAAGGGGTTTAACAATGAGCAGTTCTTC. Its translation reads: CASSNKGFNNEQFF.